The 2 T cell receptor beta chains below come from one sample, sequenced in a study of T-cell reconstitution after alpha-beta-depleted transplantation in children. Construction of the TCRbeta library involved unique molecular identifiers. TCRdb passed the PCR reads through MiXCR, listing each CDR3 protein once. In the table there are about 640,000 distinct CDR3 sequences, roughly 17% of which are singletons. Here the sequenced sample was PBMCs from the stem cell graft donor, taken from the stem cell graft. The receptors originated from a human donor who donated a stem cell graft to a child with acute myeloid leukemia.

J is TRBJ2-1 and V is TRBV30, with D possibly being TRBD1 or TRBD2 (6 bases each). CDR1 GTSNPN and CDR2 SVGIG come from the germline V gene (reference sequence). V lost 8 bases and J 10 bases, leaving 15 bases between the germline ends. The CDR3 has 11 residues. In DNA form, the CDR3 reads TGTGCCGGAGGGGGTTCGAGGGAGCAGTTCTTC. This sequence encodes CAGGGSREQFF.

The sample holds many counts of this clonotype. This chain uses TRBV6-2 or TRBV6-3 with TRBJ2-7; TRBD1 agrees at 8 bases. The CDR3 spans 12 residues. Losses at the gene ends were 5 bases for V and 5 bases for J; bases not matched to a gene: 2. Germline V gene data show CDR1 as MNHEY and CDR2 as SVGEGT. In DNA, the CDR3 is TGTGCCAGCAGTCACAGGGGGAACGAGCAGTACTTC. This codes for CASSHRGNEQYF.